Shown below are 7 T cell receptor beta chains from a single sample sequenced in a study of cytomegalovirus exposure and HLA in healthy donors. The primer mix had 60 Vbeta and 13 Jbeta primers. Clones were read by immunoSEQ multiplex PCR, and TCRdb kept only the in-frame ones, dropping some. The sample has 100,000 to 150,000 clones, approximately 84% seen once. Material: PBMCs. The origin of the receptors is a man between 18 and 29 years old in good health and CMV-seropositive.

The chain recombines TRBV7-8 with TRBJ2-6, with TRBD1 matching 8 bases. The CDR3 runs 17 residues. Germline V gene data show CDR1 as SGHVS and CDR2 as FQNEAQ. With 0 bases clipped from V and 2 bases from J, the junction kept 3 bases outside the gene matches. CDR3: CASSLATGETGANVLTF. CDR3 DNA sequence: TGTGCCAGCAGCTTAGCGACAGGGGAAACTGGGGCCAACGTCCTGACTTTC. Full variable domain (outside the CDR3, taken from reference TRBV7-8 and TRBJ2-6): GAGVSQSPRYKVAKRGQDVALRCDPISGHVSLFWYQQALGQGPEFLTYFQNEAQLDKSGLPSDRFFAERPEGSVSTLKIQRTQQEDSAVYLCASSLATGETGANVLTFGAGSRLTVL.

Only one count was recorded for this clone. The V call is TRBV10-1, the J call TRBJ2-5, with 8 bases identical to TRBD2. The trim removed 0 bases at V and 2 bases at J, leaving 2 bases unmatched. The length of the CDR3 is 15 residues. Germline V gene sequence: CDR1 WNHNN, CDR2 SYGVQD (reference sequence). CDR3 amino acids: CASSESSGGQETQYF. CDR3 DNA sequence: TGCGCCAGCAGTGAGTCGTCGGGGGGGCAAGAGACCCAGTACTTC.

The chain links TRBV9 to TRBJ1-1; tentative D call: TRBD1 (5 bases). V was clipped by 1 base and J by 4 bases, with 8 bases between them. Germline assignment: CDR1 SGDLS and CDR2 YYNGEE. CDR3 size: 13 residues. CDR3 region: CASSVSRATEAFF. The DNA for the CDR3 is TGTGCCAGCAGCGTATCCAGGGCCACTGAAGCTTTCTTT.

The CDR3 region has the DNA TGTGCCAGCAGGACCTCAGGACTAGCGGGATACGAGCAGTACTTC. Translated, it gives CASRTSGLAGYEQYF. The rearrangement joins TRBV2 to TRBJ2-7; 12 bases are shared with TRBD2. Germline-derived CDR1 and CDR2 are SNHLY and FYNNEI. Trimming at V came to 6 bases and at J to 4 bases, leaving 7 bases not matched to a gene. The CDR3 length is 15 residues.

CDR3 residues: CASSARGAFYGYTF. The CDR3 DNA follows: TGTGCCAGCAGTGCTCGGGGGGCGTTCTATGGCTACACCTTC. This sequence joins TRBV6-1 and TRBJ1-2; D may be TRBD1 (6 bases). V was clipped by 4 bases and J by 4 bases, with 13 bases between them. Germline loops: CDR1 MNHNS, CDR2 SASEGT. CDR3 length equals 14 residues.

J is TRBJ1-1 and V is TRBV5-6; 7 bases match TRBD1. Trimming cost V 0 bases and J 4 bases; bases outside gene matches: 15. Germline CDR1 reads SGHDT; CDR2 reads YYEEEE. The CDR3 totals 18 residues. CDR3 region: CASSLGSTASGQVTEAFF. CDR3 coding DNA: TGTGCCAGCAGCTTGGGGTCAACGGCGTCAGGACAGGTCACTGAAGCTTTCTTT.

The DNA of the CDR3 is TGTGCCAGAAGCGGAAACGGACTAGCGGGATGGAATGAGCAGTTCTTC. Translation gives CARSGNGLAGWNEQFF. The chain couples TRBV5-3 to TRBJ2-1, with 12 positions matching TRBD2. TRBV5-3 is noted as an ORF with a role that remains uncertain. The CDR3 extends over 16 amino acids. The trim removed 4 bases at V and 7 bases at J, leaving 9 bases unmatched.